The 30 T cell receptor beta chains listed next were all sequenced from one sample in a study of CD8 T cells in Susac syndrome. The RNA input was roughly 0.45 to 1 ug, and it was reverse transcribed with random hexamers. TCRdb recomputed calls from the immunoSEQ multiplex PCR reads with MiXCR, one row per CDR3 protein. The sample records 190,000 or so distinct CDR3 sequences, about 95% being singletons. Sequenced: CD4+ T cells from PBMCs. These receptors were collected from a human donor with multiple sclerosis.

The rearrangement links TRBV30 to TRBJ2-7, with D possibly TRBD1 on 6 matching bases. Deletions cut 4 bases from V and 2 bases from J, with 15 bases between. The CDR3 loop spans 14 amino acids. Germline V gene lookup returns CDR1 GTSNPN and CDR2 SVGIG (reference sequence). CDR3 bases: TGTGCCTGGACCCCCCCAGGGGCTACCTACGAGCAGTACTTC. It translates to CAWTPPGATYEQYF.

This clonotype has just one count. The chain joins TRBV20-1 to TRBJ2-1, with D unresolved. V was clipped by 6 bases and J by 3 bases, with 9 bases between them. The CDR3 is 12 residues long. Germline V gives CDR1 DFQATT, CDR2 SNEGSKA (reference sequence). CDR3 loop: CSADWVYNEQFF. As DNA, the CDR3 is TGCAGTGCCGACTGGGTCTACAATGAGCAGTTCTTC.

V usage is TRBV4-2 and J usage is TRBJ2-5; the D is unclear. Germline V gives CDR1 LGHNA, CDR2 YNFKEQ. The CDR3 length is 14 residues. Trimming left V 1 base short and J 2 bases short, with 8 bases between. CDR3 nucleotides: TGTGCCAGCAGCCAAGGGGCGGATCAAGAGACCCAGTACTTC. Its translation is CASSQGADQETQYF.

This clonotype was counted once. The chain employs TRBV2 and TRBJ2-7; 8 bases are a match to TRBD1. After removal of 1 base from V and 2 bases from J, the junction contained 10 bases not matched to a gene. Germline V gives CDR1 SNHLY, CDR2 FYNNEI. This CDR3 has 17 residues. CDR3 loop: CASSEGWTGRNPYEQYF. DNA of the CDR3: TGTGCCAGCAGTGAAGGTTGGACAGGGCGTAATCCCTACGAGCAGTACTTC.

The genes are TRBV18 and TRBJ2-7, with 10 bases fitting TRBD1. CDR1 is KGHSH and CDR2 is LQKENI in the germline V gene. V was clipped by 4 bases and J by 5 bases; unmatched bases: 5. The CDR3 has 14 residues. CDR3 region: CASSQVGTGDEQYF. The CDR3 nucleotides are TGTGCCAGCTCACAGGTTGGGACAGGGGACGAGCAGTACTTC.

A few counts support this clonotype. The gene calls are TRBV18 and TRBJ2-1; 7 bases are shared with TRBD2. The CDR3 length is 12 residues. V shed 3 bases, J shed 7 bases, and the junction held 0 bases outside the gene matches. Germline-derived CDR1 and CDR2 are KGHSH and LQKENI. DNA of the CDR3: TGTGCCAGCTCACCCGGGAGGAATGAGCAGTTCTTC. Protein product: CASSPGRNEQFF.

The rearrangement joins TRBV7-3 to TRBJ2-1, with TRBD2 identical over 8 bases. The CDR3 sequence is 12 residues long. Germline assignment: CDR1 SGHTA and CDR2 FQGTGA. The junction had 4 bases not matched to a gene; V was cut back by 5 bases and J by 10 bases. The CDR3 coding sequence is TGTGCCAGCAGCGCCTTAGCGGGGGAGCAGTTCTTC. Translating it yields CASSALAGEQFF.

The V call is TRBV24-1, the J call TRBJ2-3, with TRBD2 as a possible D gene (5 bases). V lost 0 bases and J lost 10, with 7 bases in between. CDR3 length equals 12 residues. Germline V CDR1 and CDR2: KGHDR, SFDVKD. CDR3 DNA: TGTGCCACCAGTGATTTGCTGGAGGCGCAGTATTTT. Translated, it gives CATSDLLEAQYF.

V is TRBV6-1 and J is TRBJ1-2; TRBD1 aligns across 9 bases. Germline V gives CDR1 MNHNS, CDR2 SASEGT. The CDR3 has 16 residues. With V trimmed by 3 bases and J by 4 bases, 9 bases remained unmatched. CDR3 nucleotides: TGTGCCAGCAGTGACCCCGTAAAGACAGGGGGCTATGGCTACACCTTC. Amino acid sequence: CASSDPVKTGGYGYTF.

V gene TRBV24-1 combines with J gene TRBJ2-7; D remains ambiguous. The CDR3 contains 13 residues. CDR1 is KGHDR and CDR2 is SFDVKD in the germline V gene. V lost 9 bases and J lost 2, with 13 bases in between. The CDR3 DNA reads TGTGCCACCGGCCACCCACAGACCTACGAGCAGTACTTC. It translates to CATGHPQTYEQYF.

This chain links TRBV12-3 or TRBV12-4 with TRBJ1-5, with D unclear. V lost 3 bases to trimming and J lost 11 bases, with 11 bases between them. The CDR3 is 12 residues long. Written as DNA, the CDR3 is TGTGCCAGCAGTTTGGGCGGCCGGACCCAGCATTTT. It codes for CASSLGGRTQHF.

The CDR3 region has the DNA TGTGCCAGCAGCCTAAAACAGGGCTGGGAAGAGCAGTACTTC. Translating gives CASSLKQGWEEQYF. The chain employs TRBV4-2 and TRBJ2-7; D may be TRBD1 (6 bases). The CDR3 extends over 14 amino acids. Deletions cut 4 bases from V and 7 bases from J, with 17 bases between. Germline V gene sequence: CDR1 LGHNA, CDR2 YNFKEQ.

The chain recombines TRBV5-4 with TRBJ2-7, with 7 bases that match TRBD2. From germline, CDR1 is SGHNT and CDR2 YYREEE (reference sequence). The V segment lost 0 bases and the J segment 3 bases; nucleotides outside the gene matches: 3. CDR3 size: 14 residues. The CDR3 DNA sequence: TGTGCCAGCAGCTTGGGGGAGCGGGGCTACGAGCAGTACTTC. Encoded protein: CASSLGERGYEQYF.

In its sample, this clonotype was seen once. The chain carries TRBV11-2 and TRBJ1-1; 9 bases match TRBD1. CDR3 length: 14 residues. Trimming cost V 8 bases and J 3 bases; bases outside gene matches: 7. Germline V gene data show CDR1 as SGHAT and CDR2 as FQNNGV. Here the CDR3 DNA reads TGTGCCAGCGGAGAGGGACAGGGTGACACTGAAGCTTTCTTT. This gives the protein CASGEGQGDTEAFF.

This clonotype has a single count. This chain uses TRBV20-1 with TRBJ1-2; 7 nucleotides match TRBD1. The CDR3 covers 13 residues. The V segment lost 5 bases and the J segment 8 bases; nucleotides outside the gene matches: 11. CDR1 and CDR2 from the germline V gene are DFQATT and SNEGSKA (reference sequence). CDR3: CSAQREGARGYTF. In DNA form, the CDR3 reads TGCAGTGCTCAAAGGGAGGGGGCTCGAGGCTACACCTTC.

Details on this clonotype: One junction end disagrees with the germline gene, perhaps due to a read error. V is TRBV6-5 and J is TRBJ2-6, with TRBD1 matching over 7 bases. The CDR3 loop spans 15 amino acids. Per the germline V gene, CDR1 is MNHEY and CDR2 is SVGAGI. CDR3 nucleotide sequence: TGTGCCAGTAGTTACGACAGGGCTGGGGCCAACGTCCTGACTTTC. Translated, it gives CASSYDRAGANVLTF.

The V and J genes are TRBV29-1 and TRBJ1-1, with D hard to call. The V end lost 7 bases, the J end lost 5 bases, and 17 bases lay between the germline ends. Germline values: CDR1 SQVTM, CDR2 ANQGSEA. The CDR3 is made up of 13 amino acids. The CDR3 reads CSGRVEQRTEAFF. The CDR3, as DNA: TGCAGCGGCCGAGTAGAGCAGCGAACTGAAGCTTTCTTT.

J is TRBJ2-3 and V is TRBV6-5; D gene uncertain. Germline V CDR1 and CDR2: MNHEY, SVGAGI. The CDR3 length is 13 residues. V was shortened by 11 bases and J by 4 bases, with 16 bases between the two germline ends. CDR3: CAASVSGSDTQYF. The CDR3 nucleotides read TGTGCCGCCTCGGTGTCCGGGTCAGATACGCAGTATTTT.

This chain links TRBV6-1 with TRBJ2-7; D is uncertain. The CDR3 totals 11 residues. Between the trimmed V and J ends, which lost 6 bases and 3 bases, there was a span of 6 bases. Germline CDR1 is MNHNS and CDR2 is SASEGT. For the CDR3, the DNA is TGTGCCAGCAGGGGATTCTACGAGCAGTACTTC. It is translated as CASRGFYEQYF.

This clonotype was seen once. This rearrangement joins TRBV13 to TRBJ2-6; 8 nucleotides line up with TRBD1. This CDR3 is built from 18 residues. V lost 4 bases to trimming and J lost 0 bases; unmatched junction nucleotides: 8. Germline V CDR1 and CDR2: PRHDT, FYEKMQ (reference sequence). The CDR3 reads CASSSPGQGNSGANVLTF. The CDR3 nucleotides read TGTGCCAGCAGCTCCCCTGGACAGGGAAACTCTGGGGCCAACGTCCTGACTTTC.

This sequence joins TRBV28 and TRBJ2-1; 10 positions agree with TRBD1. Germline assignment: CDR1 MDHEN and CDR2 SYDVKM. This CDR3 comprises 15 residues. The J segment lost 9 bases and the V segment lost 3 bases, leaving 8 bases of the junction unmatched. The CDR3 sequence is CASSLPDRGWSEQFF. The CDR3 DNA reads TGTGCCAGCAGTTTGCCGGACAGGGGGTGGAGTGAGCAGTTCTTC.

This rearrangement joins TRBV19 to TRBJ1-5, with D possibly TRBD1 on 6 matching bases. The germline V and J ends were trimmed by 4 bases and 6 bases, with 16 bases remaining between them. The CDR3 is 15 amino acids. The germline gives CDR1 LNHDA, CDR2 SQIVND (reference sequence). Written as DNA, the CDR3 is TGTGCCAGTAGTACAACAGGGAGTAGATCTCAGCCCCAGCATTTT. Its protein product is CASSTTGSRSQPQHF.

The chain has TRBV4-1 and TRBJ2-7; the D is unclear. Deletions cut 3 bases from V and 1 base from J, with 16 bases between. CDR3 length: 16 residues. Germline values: CDR1 MGHRA, CDR2 YSYEKL. The CDR3 nucleotides are TGCGCCAGCAGCCACACGACACTCCGCTCATCCTACGAGCAGTACTTC. Protein sequence: CASSHTTLRSSYEQYF.

This clonotype was counted a single time. V usage is TRBV23-1 and J usage is TRBJ2-7; perhaps TRBD1 as D (6 bases). TRBV23-1 is placed among ORFs of uncertain function. CDR3 length: 17 amino acids. V was trimmed by 1 base and J by 0 bases, leaving 16 bases between them. The CDR3: CASSQYTGTPSSYEQYF. The CDR3 region has the DNA TGCGCCAGCAGTCAATACACCGGGACACCGAGCTCCTACGAGCAGTACTTC.

Concerning this clonotype itself: At one boundary the junction diverges from the germline segment, which might be a read error. The chain employs TRBV2 and TRBJ1-6; the D is unclear. This CDR3 is 13 amino acids long. Germline values: CDR1 SNHLY, CDR2 FYNNEI. CDR3 nucleotides: TGCAGACGGCCGAGCTCCTATAATTCACCCCTCCACTTT. This encodes CRRPSSYNSPLHF. Variable domain in full (rest from reference TRBV2 and TRBJ1-6): EPEVTQTPSHQVTQMGQEVILRCVPISNHLYFYWYRQILGQKVEFLVSFYNNEISEKSEIFDDQFSVERPDGSNFTLKIRSTKLEDSAMYFCRRPSSYNSPLHFGNGTRLTVT.

This clonotype has just a few counts. The chain couples TRBV11-3 to TRBJ2-4, with D uncertain. The germline V gene encodes CDR1 SGHNT and CDR2 YENEEA. The CDR3 consists of 12 residues. The V gene lost 5 bases and the J gene lost 7 bases, with 9 bases spanning the gap. The CDR3 spells CASSHGSNIQYF. The DNA of the CDR3 is TGTGCCAGCAGCCACGGATCGAACATTCAGTACTTC.

The chain is built from TRBV29-1 and TRBJ2-7, with TRBD1 identical over 11 bases. The length of the CDR3 is 14 residues. Trimming cost V 7 bases and J 7 bases; bases outside gene matches: 12. Germline CDR1 is SQVTM and CDR2 is ANQGSEA. The CDR3 here is CSAVSGQGAKEQYF. CDR3 DNA sequence: TGCAGCGCTGTTTCCGGACAGGGGGCGAAGGAGCAGTACTTC.

The rearrangement links TRBV20-1 to TRBJ2-2; D unresolved. The germline CDR1 and CDR2 sequences are DFQATT and SNEGSKA (reference sequence). Trimming cost V 4 bases and J 4 bases, with 16 bases left between them. The CDR3 is made up of 15 amino acids. The CDR3 DNA sequence: TGCAGTGCTAACGGGTTGGGAAGACCCACCGGGGAGCTGTTTTTT. It specifies CSANGLGRPTGELFF.

This chain connects TRBV20-1 to TRBJ2-7; TRBD2 matches at 13 bases. The V gene's germline CDR1 is DFQATT and CDR2 SNEGSKA (reference sequence). With 0 bases clipped from V and 0 bases from J, the junction kept 5 bases outside the gene matches. CDR3 length equals 17 residues. The CDR3 DNA follows: TGCAGTGCTAGAGATGGGGGACTAGCGGGATCCTCCTACGAGCAGTACTTC. It encodes CSARDGGLAGSSYEQYF.

There are a few counts of this clonotype. The genes are TRBV30 and TRBJ1-6; no firm D call. Germline V gene data show CDR1 as GTSNPN and CDR2 as SVGIG (reference sequence). The V end was cut by 0 bases, the J end by 13 bases, with 7 bases between. The CDR3 length is 11 residues. CDR3 coding DNA: TGTGCCTGGAGTGTAAATGGGCCCCTCCACTTT. Protein product: CAWSVNGPLHF.